The following is a T cell receptor beta chain sequence with its context. Antigen unknown. This sample is drawn from a study of vaccination and CD4 T cells after COVID-19. Across the study: Convalescent cases comprised 10 or so mild and one severe, all SARS-CoV-2 positive by nasal swab PCR.

This CDR3 is built from 11 residues. CDR1 and CDR2 (germline): MDHEN, SYDVKM. Trimming pared 6 bases from V and 11 bases from J, leaving 13 bases between. Noted treatment: roughly 10-day PBMC culture with coronavirus spike peptide pools or control peptides (ViraFEST assay). Oncomine TCR Beta short-read sequencing was applied to DNA from cultured CD4+ T cells. TCRdb redid the calling of the PCR reads with MiXCR, one entry per CDR3 protein. The table has roughly 19,000 distinct CDR3 sequences, around 60% seen once; the top ten hold roughly 8.3%. J is TRBJ1-1 and V is TRBV28; the D is unclear. Sequencing input: CD4+ T cells from blood, cultured in vitro. The receptor was isolated from a human donor who had recovered from COVID-19. The CDR3 DNA reads as TGTGCCAGCAGGTTACAAGGGAATGCTTTCTTT. Translated, it gives CASRLQGNAFF. Complete variable domain (other parts from reference TRBV28 and TRBJ1-1): DVKVTQSSRYLVKRTGEKVFLECVQDMDHENMFWYRQDPGLGLRLIYFSYDVKMKEKGDIPEGYSVSREKKERFSLILESASTNQTSMYLCASRLQGNAFFGQGTRLTVV.